This TCR beta chain was documented in a study of breast tumors, draining lymph nodes, adjacent tissues. Study results and limitations: Findings are consistent with lymph node origin and intratumoral expansion of most tumor T cells. Luminal-like breast cancer showed significantly higher tumor–nontumor repertoire similarity than basal-like. Tumors had less TCR diversity than lymph nodes, more than nontumor tissue.

Samples came from axillary lymph nodes draining the breast cancer. This CDR3 is built from 14 residues. V shed 5 bases and J shed 7 bases, with 20 bases lying between them. Germline CDR1 reads GTSNPN; CDR2 reads SVGIG (reference sequence). In TCRdb, the multiplex PCR reads were re-called with MiXCR into one record per CDR3 protein. The top ten clones hold about 3.9% of a sample with around 230,000 distinct CDR3 sequences, 34% of them seen once. This clonotype was picked up many times. Its antigen remains unidentified. The receptor was isolated from a female donor with breast cancer. Some clones in this sample may be carry-over from other donors' samples. V usage is TRBV30 and J usage is TRBJ1-2; no firm D call. Sequences were obtained from axillary lymph node tissue. The CDR3 DNA reads TGTGCCTGGGAGCTCACAAGCCCCCTCTCTGGCTACACCTTC. Protein: CAWELTSPLSGYTF.